The 14 T cell receptor beta chains reported below all come from one sample, sequenced in a study of molecular identifiers for immune sequencing clone quantification. Each CDR3 protein gets one entry after TCRdb re-called the PCR reads with MiXCR. Among about 640,000 distinct CDR3 sequences listed, just under 20% were seen once. Source material: naive CD8+ T cells from blood, with Jurkat cell RNA spiked in. Subset reported: FACS-sorted CD8+CD4-CCR7+CD45RA+ naive T cells. Every receptor here comes from a human donor in good health. Some libraries in this study had Jurkat cell RNA spiked in.

This clonotype was observed at least ten times. This chain joins TRBV3-1 and TRBJ1-1; 10 bases agree with TRBD1. V was clipped by 5 bases and J by 3 bases; unmatched bases: 15. Germline CDR1 reads LGHDT; CDR2 reads YNNKEL (reference sequence). The CDR3 spans 18 residues. This CDR3 reads CASSSGFGTGAIDTEAFF. The CDR3 coding sequence is TGTGCCAGCAGCTCCGGGTTTGGGACAGGGGCGATAGACACTGAAGCTTTCTTT.

Notes on this clonotype: This clone may be a read error of a much larger clone one base away. The chain employs TRBV4-2 and TRBJ2-7; TRBD2 matches at 7 bases. Germline assignment: CDR1 LGHNA and CDR2 YNFKEQ. This CDR3 region has 14 residues. V was pared by 4 bases and J by 5 bases, with 8 bases of the junction left unmatched. CDR3 DNA sequence: TGTGCCAGCAGCCCCTTTGCGGGAGTGCACGAGCAGTACTTC. This translates into CASSPFAGVHEQYF.

This chain links TRBV27 with TRBJ1-5; D is possibly TRBD1 (5 bases). The germline V gene has CDR1 MNHEY and CDR2 SMNVEV (reference sequence). V was pared by 5 bases and J by 5 bases, with 16 bases between. This CDR3 has 15 residues. The CDR3 nucleotides are TGTGCCAGCAGTCCCCTTACGGGGGGTGATCAGCCCCAGCATTTT. This gives the protein CASSPLTGGDQPQHF.

About this clonotype: This may be a read error: a much more frequent sequence differs by one nucleotide. The chain uses TRBV28 and TRBJ2-7; D is perhaps TRBD2 (6 bases). The CDR3 is 15 residues long. CDR1 is MDHEN, CDR2 SYDVKM, per germline. The CDR3 nucleotides read TGTGCCGGCAGTTCCGACCTCACGGGGGCCTACGAGCAGTACTTC. It codes for CAGSSDLTGAYEQYF. Combining the CDR3 with reference TRBV28 and TRBJ2-7 gives the whole variable domain DVKVTQSSRYLVKRTGEKVFLECVQDMDHENMFWYRQDPGLGLRLIYFSYDVKMKEKGDIPEGYSVSREKKERFSLILESASTNQTSMYLCAGSSDLTGAYEQYFGPGTRLTVT.

V and J are TRBV3-1 and TRBJ1-2; D is uncertain. Germline lookup yields CDR1 LGHDT and CDR2 YNNKEL (reference sequence). Trimming took 4 bases from V and 3 from J, leaving 18 bases between them. The CDR3 totals 16 residues. For the CDR3, the DNA is TGTGCCAGCAGCCCTCTGTCCGTGACGGACTACTATGGCTACACCTTC. It specifies CASSPLSVTDYYGYTF. Full variable domain (outside the CDR3, taken from reference TRBV3-1 and TRBJ1-2): DTAVSQTPKYLVTQMGNDKSIKCEQNLGHDTMYWYKQDSKKFLKIMFSYNNKELIINETVPNRFSPKSPDKAHLNLHINSLELGDSAVYFCASSPLSVTDYYGYTFGSGTRLTVV.

The chain carries TRBV11-2 and TRBJ2-4; D possibly matches TRBD1 or TRBD2 (5 bases each). The germline CDR1 and CDR2 sequences are SGHAT and FQNNGV. V lost 2 bases to trimming and J lost 1 base, with 12 bases between them. This CDR3 spans 16 amino acids. CDR3 in DNA: TGTGCCAGCAGCTTATTTCGCGAGGGGGCCAAAAACATTCAGTACTTC. This sequence encodes CASSLFREGAKNIQYF.

The chain joins TRBV4-3 to TRBJ2-7; D is ambiguous. Germline V lookup: CDR1 LGHNA, CDR2 YSLEER. The CDR3 loop spans 15 amino acids. Trimming removed 3 bases at V and 0 bases at J, with 12 bases between. CDR3 sequence (DNA): TGCGCCAGCAGCCAGGAATGGACGGCCTCCTACGAGCAGTACTTC. The encoded protein is CASSQEWTASYEQYF.

This clonotype was detected a few times. The chain joins TRBV20-1 to TRBJ2-3, with 10 bases aligning to TRBD2. The length of the CDR3 is 17 residues. The V gene's germline CDR1 is DFQATT and CDR2 SNEGSKA (reference sequence). V lost 3 bases, J lost 6 bases, and 15 bases stayed unmatched. The CDR3 reads CSARDHRLAGDADTQYF. The DNA of the CDR3 is TGCAGTGCTAGGGATCACCGTCTAGCGGGAGATGCGGATACGCAGTATTTT.

On this clonotype itself: The junction shows a germline mismatch at one end, possibly a read error. V gene TRBV5-5 combines with J gene TRBJ2-3, with TRBD2 matching 10 bases. CDR3 length: 18 amino acids. Germline V lookup: CDR1 SGHKS, CDR2 YYEKEE (reference sequence). CDR3 sequence (DNA): TGTGCCAGCGGCTTGCCCTTAGGGGTAGCGGGAGGTACAGATACGCAGTATTTT. This sequence encodes CASGLPLGVAGGTDTQYF. Filled out from reference TRBV5-5 and TRBJ2-3, the complete variable domain reads DAGVTQSPTHLIKTRGQQVTLRCSPISGHKSVSWYQQVLGQGPQFIFQYYEKEERGRGNFPDRFSARQFPNYSSELNVNALLLGDSALYLCASGLPLGVAGGTDTQYFGPGTRLTVL.

This clonotype showed up many times. The V and J genes are TRBV27 and TRBJ2-1, with no clear D. The CDR3 has 13 amino acids. Germline assignment: CDR1 MNHEY and CDR2 SMNVEV (reference sequence). V was cut by 3 bases and J by 0 bases, with 3 bases left in between. Here the CDR3 DNA reads TGTGCCAGCAGTTTTAGCTCCTACAATGAGCAGTTCTTC. This codes for CASSFSSYNEQFF.

This clonotype was counted between two and nine times. CDR3 loop: CASSPGLAGGNVYNEQFF. DNA for the CDR3: TGTGCCAGCAGTCCGGGACTAGCGGGGGGAAACGTATACAATGAGCAGTTCTTC. The genes are TRBV12-3 or TRBV12-4 and TRBJ2-1; TRBD2 agrees at 15 bases. The V segment lost 5 bases and the J segment 4 bases; nucleotides outside the gene matches: 9. The CDR3 is 18 amino acids.

This clonotype was detected many times. The CDR3 DNA is TGTGCCAGCAGTTTTCCTGGGTACTCCTACGAGCAGTACTTC. Amino acid sequence: CASSFPGYSYEQYF. The chain recombines TRBV28 with TRBJ2-7, with D unclear. The CDR3 is 14 residues long. CDR1 and CDR2 from the germline V gene are MDHEN and SYDVKM. With 3 bases removed from V and 0 bases from J, the gap between germline ends came to 9 bases.

A few counts support this clonotype. This chain joins TRBV30 and TRBJ2-5; D perhaps matches TRBD1 (6 bases). Deletions cut 4 bases from V and 4 bases from J, with 19 bases between. Germline CDR1 GTSNPN, CDR2 SVGIG (reference sequence). The CDR3 has 15 amino acids. The CDR3 coding sequence is TGTGCCTGGACCGCAACGGGGACACTATTAGAGACCCAGTACTTC. It yields the protein CAWTATGTLLETQYF.

This clonotype was seen at least ten times. The V and J genes are TRBV6-2 or TRBV6-3 and TRBJ2-7; D unresolved. V was clipped by 5 bases and J by 3 bases, with 8 bases between them. Germline CDR1 MNHEY, CDR2 SVGEGT. The length of the CDR3 is 12 residues. CDR3 in amino acids: CASSRGDYEQYF. CDR3 coding DNA: TGTGCCAGCAGTCGAGGAGACTACGAGCAGTACTTC.